This TCR beta chain was recorded in a study of tumor-infiltrating lymphocytes in primary liver carcinoma. For this clonotype: One end of the junction varies from germline; a read error may be responsible.

CDR1 and CDR2 from the germline V gene are SQVTM and ANQGSEA. There are 16 residues in the CDR3. From around 18-30 mg of unsorted bulk tissue, DNA and RNA were co-extracted together. TCR beta cDNA was reverse-transcribed from 500 to 550 ng of total RNA. The reaction used a constant-region primer and ProtoScript II reverse transcriptase. Slightly modified ARM-PCR served as the procedure for the TCR beta libraries. These libraries came from three rounds of nested multiplex PCR. The first two PCR rounds used TRBV1-TRBV30 forward primers with a C-beta reverse primer, about 10 cycles each. Using its own MiXCR run on the multiplex PCR reads, TCRdb lists one record per CDR3 protein. Counted here are over 45,000 distinct CDR3 sequences, about three quarters occurring once; the ten biggest clones make up approximately 31%.

The receptor comes from a middle-aged man with primary liver carcinoma and hepatitis B virus infection. This chain uses TRBV29-1 with TRBJ1-1; tentative D call: TRBD1 (6 bases). Sequencing was performed on liver tumor tissue from sampling region 5. Described subset: tumor region T5, tumor centre. CDR3: CSVGTIGGRGGTEAIF. CDR3 sequence (DNA): TGCAGCGTTGGTACGATAGGGGGTAGGGGAGGCACTGAAGCTATCTTT.